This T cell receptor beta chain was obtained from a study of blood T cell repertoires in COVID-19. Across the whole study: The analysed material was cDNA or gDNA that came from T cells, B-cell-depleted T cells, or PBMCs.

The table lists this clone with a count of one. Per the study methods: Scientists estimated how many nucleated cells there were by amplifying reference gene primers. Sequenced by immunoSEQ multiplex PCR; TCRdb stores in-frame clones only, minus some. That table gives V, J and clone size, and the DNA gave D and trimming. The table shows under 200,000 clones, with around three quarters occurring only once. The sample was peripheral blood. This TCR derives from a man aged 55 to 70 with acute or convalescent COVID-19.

This CDR3 is CASSGGTGGYEQYF. DNA for the CDR3: TGTGCCAGCAGCGGAGGGACAGGGGGCTACGAGCAGTACTTC. The V and J genes are TRBV5-4 and TRBJ2-7; 11 nucleotides align to TRBD1. Losses at the gene ends were 4 bases for V and 3 bases for J; bases not matched to a gene: 3. Germline assignment: CDR1 SGHNT and CDR2 YYREEE (reference sequence). This CDR3 has 14 residues.